This TCR beta chain was sequenced for a study of OX40 agonist ivuxolimab in advanced cancers. Across the whole study: Aged roughly 20 to 79 with a mean of 60 years, they were about 78% male.

To note about this clone: Its antigen remains unidentified.

Study outcomes and limitations: Which antigen the expanded peripheral T cells recognized is unknown. With doses of 0.1 to 3.0 mg/kg, CD4+ and CD8+ blood T cells had undergone clonal expansion by week 6.

Method: immunoSEQ multiplex PCR; TCRdb's copy keeps in-frame clones and lacks some. Here the sample spans 55,000 to 80,000 clones, 82% being singletons. The CDR3 extends over 16 amino acids. Looked up from germline, CDR1 is SEHNR and CDR2 is FQNEAQ (reference sequence). Trimming took 0 bases from V and 6 from J; bases not matched to a gene: 5. This clonotype originated in an adult with an advanced solid tumor such as melanoma, head and neck, liver or kidney cancer. The sample here was CD4+ or CD8+ T cells sorted from blood, taken in a trial of the OX40 agonist ivuxolimab. V gene TRBV7-9 combines with J gene TRBJ2-2; 9 nucleotides align to TRBD1. CDR3 amino acids: CASSLAPTGGPGELFF. CDR3 nucleotide sequence: TGTGCCAGCAGCTTAGCGCCGACAGGGGGTCCCGGGGAGCTGTTTTTT.